The 5 T cell receptor beta chains below were found in one sample sequenced in a study of OX40 agonist ivuxolimab in advanced cancers. Repertoires were generated with immunoSEQ multiplex PCR, while TCRdb's copy carries only in-frame clones and drops some. The data contain about 70,000 clones, roughly 81% of them seen just once; the ten biggest clones take up over 4%. The input for sequencing was CD4+ or CD8+ T cells sorted from blood, taken in a trial of the OX40 agonist ivuxolimab. The receptor set was obtained from an adult with an advanced solid tumor such as melanoma, head and neck, liver or kidney cancer.

This clone rates as medium-sized. The chain carries TRBV9 and TRBJ2-3; 14 positions agree with TRBD2. Trimming removed 7 bases from V and 5 bases from J; junction bases left unmatched: 6. Per germline, CDR1 SGDLS and CDR2 YYNGEE. The CDR3 is made up of 15 amino acids. Here the CDR3 DNA reads TGTGCCAGCGGGACTAGCGGGAGTTTCATAGATACGCAGTATTTT. Residues: CASGTSGSFIDTQYF. Combining the CDR3 with reference TRBV9 and TRBJ2-3 gives the whole variable domain DSGVTQTPKHLITATGQRVTLRCSPRSGDLSVYWYQQSLDQGLQFLIQYYNGEERAKGNILERFSAQQFPDLHSELNLSSLELGDSALYFCASGTSGSFIDTQYFGPGTRLTVL.

This clone was picked up one time. The gene calls are TRBV30 and TRBJ2-2; 15 nucleotides line up with TRBD2. J lost 3 bases, V lost 5 bases, and 7 bases had no gene match. This CDR3 spans 17 amino acids. Looked up from germline, CDR1 is GTSNPN and CDR2 is SVGIG (reference sequence). The CDR3 here is CAWGGLAGGPDTGELFF. CDR3 nucleotides: TGTGCCTGGGGAGGACTAGCGGGAGGGCCGGACACCGGGGAGCTGTTTTTT.

V is TRBV11-2 and J is TRBJ1-2, with TRBD1 matching 9 bases. The length of the CDR3 is 15 residues. Unmatched junction bases numbered 3, after V lost 1 base and J lost 3 bases. Germline lookup yields CDR1 SGHAT and CDR2 FQNNGV. As DNA, the CDR3 is TGTGCCAGCAGCTTAGCAGGACAGGGGCACTATGGCTACACCTTC. This codes for CASSLAGQGHYGYTF. Full variable domain (missing parts from reference TRBV11-2 and TRBJ1-2): EAGVAQSPRYKIIEKRQSVAFWCNPISGHATLYWYQQILGQGPKLLIQFQNNGVVDDSQLPKDRFSAERLKGVDSTLKIQPAKLEDSAVYLCASSLAGQGHYGYTFGSGTRLTVV.

The chain carries TRBV9 and TRBJ2-3; possible D gene TRBD2, 5 bases. V lost 0 bases, J lost 0 bases, and 14 bases lay in between. This CDR3 has 17 residues. Looked up from germline, CDR1 is SGDLS and CDR2 is YYNGEE. CDR3 DNA sequence: TGTGCCAGCAGCGTAGGAATTACGGGGTACAGCACAGATACGCAGTATTTT. It is translated as CASSVGITGYSTDTQYF.

The chain is built from TRBV7-8 and TRBJ1-3, with a weak D call TRBD1 (6 bases). The length of the CDR3 is 19 residues. V lost 5 bases, J lost 0 bases, and 23 bases lay in between. Germline assignment: CDR1 SGHVS and CDR2 FQNEAQ. The CDR3 DNA reads as TGTGCCAGCAGCCTTAGACAGGCCCTCAGTCCCCTCTCTGGAAACACCATATATTTT. Protein sequence: CASSLRQALSPLSGNTIYF.